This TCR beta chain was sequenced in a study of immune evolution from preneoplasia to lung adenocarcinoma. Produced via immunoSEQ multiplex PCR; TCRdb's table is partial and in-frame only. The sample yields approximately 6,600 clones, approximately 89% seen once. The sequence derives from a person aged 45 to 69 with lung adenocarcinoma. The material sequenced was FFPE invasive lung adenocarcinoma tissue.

The CDR3 protein is CASFFRSSAEQYF. The CDR3 region has the DNA TGTGCCAGCTTCTTCAGGTCCAGTGCCGAGCAGTACTTC. This chain connects TRBV27 to TRBJ2-7; D uncertain. This CDR3 has 13 residues. V was trimmed by 8 bases and J by 6 bases, leaving 17 bases between them. Germline lookup yields CDR1 MNHEY and CDR2 SMNVEV (reference sequence).